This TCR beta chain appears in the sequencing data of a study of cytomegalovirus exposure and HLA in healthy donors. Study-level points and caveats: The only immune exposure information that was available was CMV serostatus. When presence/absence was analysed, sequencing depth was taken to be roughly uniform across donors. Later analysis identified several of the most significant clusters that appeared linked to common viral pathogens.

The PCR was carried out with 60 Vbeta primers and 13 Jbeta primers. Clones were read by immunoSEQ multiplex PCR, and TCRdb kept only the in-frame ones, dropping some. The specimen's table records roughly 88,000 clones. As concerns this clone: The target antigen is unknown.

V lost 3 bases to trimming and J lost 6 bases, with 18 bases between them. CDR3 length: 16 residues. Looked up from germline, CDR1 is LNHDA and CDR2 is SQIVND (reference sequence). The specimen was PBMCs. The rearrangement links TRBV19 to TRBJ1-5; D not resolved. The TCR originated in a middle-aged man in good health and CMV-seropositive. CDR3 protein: CASSMGIPASGQPQHF. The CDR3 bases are TGTGCCAGTAGTATGGGGATACCAGCGAGCGGTCAGCCCCAGCATTTT.